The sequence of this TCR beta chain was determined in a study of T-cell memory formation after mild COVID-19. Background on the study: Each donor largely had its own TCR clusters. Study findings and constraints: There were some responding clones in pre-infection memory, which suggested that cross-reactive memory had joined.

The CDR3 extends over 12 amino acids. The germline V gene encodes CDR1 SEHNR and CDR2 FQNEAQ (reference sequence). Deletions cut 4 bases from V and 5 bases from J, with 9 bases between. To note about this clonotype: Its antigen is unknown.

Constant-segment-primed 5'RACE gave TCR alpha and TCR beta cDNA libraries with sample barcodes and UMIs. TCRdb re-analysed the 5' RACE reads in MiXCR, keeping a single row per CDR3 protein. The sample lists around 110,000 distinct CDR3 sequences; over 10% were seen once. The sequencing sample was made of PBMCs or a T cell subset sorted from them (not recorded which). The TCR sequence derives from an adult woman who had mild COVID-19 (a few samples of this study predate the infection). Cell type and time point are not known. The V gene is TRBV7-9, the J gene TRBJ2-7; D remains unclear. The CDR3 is CASSWAGDEQYF. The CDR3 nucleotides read TGTGCCAGCAGCTGGGCTGGCGACGAGCAGTACTTC.